These T cell receptor beta chains were read from a single sample in a study of preoperative IRX-2 immunotherapy in early breast cancer. Produced via immunoSEQ multiplex PCR; TCRdb's table is partial and in-frame only. The sample yields 35,000 to 40,000 clones, about four fifths seen once. Sample: lymph node tissue, taken after IRX-2 immunotherapy. These receptors originate from a human donor with breast cancer. CDR3s include the opening cysteine and the closing phenylalanine or tryptophan. The D gene is left open where the match is weak. Rows may omit the clone size; those that give it use once, few, many or a size class.

v_call	j_call	clone_size	d_call	cdr3_aa	cdr3_nt
TRBV6-8	TRBJ2-7	once	NA	CASSYRQHSYEQYF	TGTGCCAGCAGTTACCGACAGCATTCCTACGAGCAGTACTTC
TRBV19	TRBJ1-5	few	NA	CASSTREVQPQHF	TGTGCCAGTAGTACGAGGGAGGTTCAGCCCCAGCATTTT
TRBV6-8	TRBJ1-2	NA	NA	CASLDRNYGYTF	TGTGCCAGCCTGGACAGAAACTATGGCTACACCTTC
TRBV6-4	TRBJ1-5	NA	TRBD1	CASSDPMTGGVGVRGNQPQHF	TGTGCCAGCAGTGACCCAATGACAGGGGGTGTGGGTGTGAGAGGCAATCAGCCCCAGCATTTT
TRBV11-3	TRBJ1-3	NA	NA	CASSLVDSVNTIYF	TGTGCCAGCAGCTTAGTGGACTCGGTAAACACCATATATTTT
TRBV15	TRBJ1-2	NA	NA	CATSRDLGQSGYTF	TGTGCCACCAGCAGAGATCTGGGGCAGAGCGGCTACACCTTC
TRBV28	TRBJ1-5	NA	NA	CASSLGDRERSLLYQPQHF	TGTGCCAGCAGTTTAGGGGATAGGGAAAGATCCCTCCTTTATCAGCCCCAGCATTTT
TRBV28	TRBJ2-2	NA	NA	CAAGDANTGELFF	TGTGCTGCGGGTGACGCGAACACCGGGGAGCTGTTTTTT
TRBV19	TRBJ2-6	NA	TRBD1	CASSYRDRGFSGANVLTF	TGTGCCAGTAGTTACCGGGACAGGGGGTTCTCTGGGGCCAACGTCCTGACTTTC
TRBV23-1	TRBJ1-1	NA	TRBD1	CASSQGQGAWTEAFF	TGCGCCAGCAGCCAAGGTCAGGGGGCGTGGACTGAAGCTTTCTTT
TRBV19	TRBJ1-2	NA	NA	CASRDRGQGYGYTF	TGTGCCAGTAGGGACCGGGGCCAGGGATATGGCTACACCTTC
TRBV6-8	TRBJ1-1	NA	NA	CASREGLNTEAFF	TGTGCCAGCAGGGAGGGTTTGAACACTGAAGCTTTCTTT
TRBV30	TRBJ2-1	NA	NA	CAWSRGPYNEQFF	TGTGCCTGGAGCAGGGGCCCCTACAATGAGCAGTTCTTC
TRBV6-8	TRBJ1-1	NA	TRBD1	CASSKGTGGTEAFF	TGTGCCAGCAGCAAGGGAACAGGGGGCACTGAAGCTTTCTTT